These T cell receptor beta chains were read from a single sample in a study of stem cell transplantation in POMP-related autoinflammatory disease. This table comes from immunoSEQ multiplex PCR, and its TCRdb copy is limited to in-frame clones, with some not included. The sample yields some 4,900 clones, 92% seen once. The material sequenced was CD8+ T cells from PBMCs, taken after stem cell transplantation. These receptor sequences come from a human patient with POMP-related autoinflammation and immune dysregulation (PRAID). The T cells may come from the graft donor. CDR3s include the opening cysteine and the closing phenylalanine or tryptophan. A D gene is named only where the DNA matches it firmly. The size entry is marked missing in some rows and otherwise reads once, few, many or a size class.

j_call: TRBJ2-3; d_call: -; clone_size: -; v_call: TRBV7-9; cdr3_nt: TGTGCCAGCACTGTTGAGTCGGCACACGCAGATACGCAGTATTTT; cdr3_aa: CASTVESAHADTQYF
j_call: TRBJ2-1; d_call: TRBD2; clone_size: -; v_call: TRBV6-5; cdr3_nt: TGTGCCAGCAGGGAGGGACTAGCGAGTTACAATGAGCAGTTCTTC; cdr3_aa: CASREGLASYNEQFF
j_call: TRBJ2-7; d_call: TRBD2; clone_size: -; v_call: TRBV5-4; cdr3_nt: TGTGCCAGCAGCCTGACGACTAGCGGGAGCTACGAGCAGTACTTC; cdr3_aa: CASSLTTSGSYEQYF
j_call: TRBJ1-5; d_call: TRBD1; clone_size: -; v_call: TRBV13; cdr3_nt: TGTGCCAGCAGCCTCGGACAGGGCCATCAGCCCCAGCATTTT; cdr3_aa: CASSLGQGHQPQHF
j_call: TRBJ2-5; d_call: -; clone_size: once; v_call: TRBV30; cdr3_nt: TGTGCCTGGAGTAGAGCATCCGCAGAGACCCAGTACTTC; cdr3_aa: CAWSRASAETQYF
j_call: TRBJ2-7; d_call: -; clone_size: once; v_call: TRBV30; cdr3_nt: TGTGCCTGGAGCCGAGACAGCTACGAGCAGTACTTC; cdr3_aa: CAWSRDSYEQYF
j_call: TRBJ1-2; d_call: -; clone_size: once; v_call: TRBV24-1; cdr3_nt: TGTGCCACCAGTAACAGGTTAGCTAACTATGGCTACACCTTC; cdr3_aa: CATSNRLANYGYTF
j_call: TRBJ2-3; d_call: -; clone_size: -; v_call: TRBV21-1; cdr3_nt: TGTGCCAGCAGCATCCATAATTACCGGGACAGGGACACAGATACGCAGTATTTT; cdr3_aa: CASSIHNYRDRDTDTQYF
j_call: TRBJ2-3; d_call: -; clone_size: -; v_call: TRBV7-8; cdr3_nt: TGTGCCAGCAGCCACACAGATACGCAGTATTTT; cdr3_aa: CASSHTDTQYF
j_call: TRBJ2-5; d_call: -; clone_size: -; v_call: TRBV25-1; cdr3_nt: TGTGCCAGCAGTCCCCAAGGGACGGGGTATTACCAAGAGACCCAGTACTTC; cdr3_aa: CASSPQGTGYYQETQYF
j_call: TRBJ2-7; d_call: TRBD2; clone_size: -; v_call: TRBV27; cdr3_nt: TGTGCCAGCAGTCCAGGGACTAGCGGGAGGGTGGAGCAGTACTTC; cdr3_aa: CASSPGTSGRVEQYF
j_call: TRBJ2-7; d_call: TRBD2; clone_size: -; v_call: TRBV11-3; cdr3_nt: TGTGCCAGCAGCTCAGGACTAGCGGGAGACGAGCAGTACTTC; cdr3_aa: CASSSGLAGDEQYF
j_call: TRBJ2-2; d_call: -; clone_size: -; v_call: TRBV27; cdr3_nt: TGTGCCAGCAGCCATCAATGGTCCGGGGAGCTGTTTTTT; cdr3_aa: CASSHQWSGELFF
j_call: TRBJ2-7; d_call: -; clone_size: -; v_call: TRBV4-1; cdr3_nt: TGCGCCAGCAGCCAAGACACAGGTTTTTACGAGCAGTACTTC; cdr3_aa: CASSQDTGFYEQYF
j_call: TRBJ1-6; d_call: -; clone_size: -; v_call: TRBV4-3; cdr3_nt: TGCGCCAGCAGCCAAGATTGGGTGACGAGGAATTCACCCCTCCACTTT; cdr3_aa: CASSQDWVTRNSPLHF
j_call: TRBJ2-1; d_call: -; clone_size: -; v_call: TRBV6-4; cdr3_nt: TGTGCCAGCAGTGACTCGATGTCGGTGAATGAGCAGTTCTTC; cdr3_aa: CASSDSMSVNEQFF
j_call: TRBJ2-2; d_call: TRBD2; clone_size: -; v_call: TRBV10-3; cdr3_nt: TGTGCCATCAGTGAGGAACTAGCGGGAGTCACCGGGGAGCTGTTTTTT; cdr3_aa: CAISEELAGVTGELFF
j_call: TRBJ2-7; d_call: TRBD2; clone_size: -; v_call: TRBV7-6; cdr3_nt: TGTGCCAGCAGCTTAGGGGGGGGGACTAGCGGCTACGAGCAGTACTTC; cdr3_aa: CASSLGGGTSGYEQYF
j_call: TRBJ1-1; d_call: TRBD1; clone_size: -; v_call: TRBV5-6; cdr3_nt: TGTGCCAGCAGCCCCGGGACAGGGGCACAGATCTACACTGAAGCTTTCTTT; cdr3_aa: CASSPGTGAQIYTEAFF
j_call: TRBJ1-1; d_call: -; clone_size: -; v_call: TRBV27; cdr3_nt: TGTGCCAGCAGTTTATCAGGACTGAACACTGAAGCTTTCTTT; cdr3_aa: CASSLSGLNTEAFF
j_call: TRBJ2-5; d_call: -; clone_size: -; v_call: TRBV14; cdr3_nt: TGTGCCAGCAGCCAAGATCTGGTAGGAAGGGGCCATCAAGAGACCCAGTACTTC; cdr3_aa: CASSQDLVGRGHQETQYF
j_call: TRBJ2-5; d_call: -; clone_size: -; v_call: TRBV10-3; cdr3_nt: TGTGCCATCAGTCCAGGGTTCCAAGAGACCCAGTACTTC; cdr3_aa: CAISPGFQETQYF